This TCR beta chain comes out of a study of CD8 T cells in ankylosing spondylitis. This clonotype was recorded many times. Trimming stripped 5 bases from V and 0 bases from J, with 8 bases between. The CDR3 is made up of 13 amino acids. Per germline, CDR1 MNHNS and CDR2 SASEGT. TCRdb recomputed calls from the 5' RACE reads with MiXCR, one row per CDR3 protein. The data show approximately 240,000 distinct CDR3 sequences, with under 12% seen just once and 2.6% held by the top ten. This chain joins TRBV6-1 and TRBJ2-7, with D perhaps matching TRBD1 or TRBD2 (5 bases each). This receptor was identified in a male donor with ankylosing spondylitis or in good health (not recorded which). Sequencing input: blood, either unsorted or a sorted T cell fraction (not recorded which). CDR3 nucleotides: TGTGCCAGCAGTAAGGGGAGCTCCTACGAGCAGTACTTC. Protein sequence: CASSKGSSYEQYF.